Shown below are 29 T cell receptor beta chains from a single sample sequenced in a study of blood T cell repertoires in COVID-19. Measured with immunoSEQ multiplex PCR; TCRdb has only the in-frame clones, and not every one. Of about 390,000 clones in the sample, around nine tenths were seen once. Sequencing was carried out using PBMCs or T cells enriched from blood (not recorded which). The receptors were gathered from a woman aged 45-59 years who had recovered from COVID-19.

In regard to this clone: Other DNA sequences of this sample code for an identical CDR3. J is TRBJ1-2 and V is TRBV3-1 (or the pseudogene TRBV3-2), with TRBD1 as a possible D gene (6 bases). The ends were cut back, 3 bases at V and 4 bases at J, with 9 bases in the middle. Looked up from germline, CDR1 is LGHDT and CDR2 is YNNKEL (reference sequence). This CDR3 region has 13 residues. CDR3 sequence: CASSQGASYGYTF. Here the CDR3 DNA reads TGTGCCAGCAGCCAGGGGGCAAGCTATGGCTACACCTTC.

The chain carries TRBV19 and TRBJ1-5; D call uncertain. CDR1 and CDR2 from the germline V gene are LNHDA and SQIVND (reference sequence). V was cut by 3 bases and J by 0 bases, with 9 bases left in between. CDR3 length: 15 residues. CDR3 loop: CASSILSYSNQPQHF. The CDR3 DNA reads as TGTGCCAGTAGTATCTTGTCGTATAGCAATCAGCCCCAGCATTTT.

The rearrangement links TRBV7-6 to TRBJ1-2; no reliable D call. The length of the CDR3 is 15 residues. Deletions cut 5 bases from V and 4 bases from J, with 17 bases between. Per germline, CDR1 SGHVS and CDR2 FNYEAQ. The CDR3 loop is CASSPLEAKSYGYTF. In nucleotides, the CDR3 is TGTGCCAGCAGCCCATTAGAAGCCAAATCCTATGGCTACACCTTC.

V usage is TRBV9 and J usage is TRBJ1-6; possible D gene TRBD1, 5 bases. The CDR3 length is 15 residues. Trimming took 0 bases from V and 6 from J, leaving 10 bases between them. Germline V gene lookup returns CDR1 SGDLS and CDR2 YYNGEE. The CDR3 loop reads CASSVGGERNSPLHF. CDR3 DNA sequence: TGTGCCAGCAGCGTAGGGGGGGAGCGTAATTCACCCCTCCACTTT.

This clone has more than one count but fewer than ten. The chain couples TRBV13 to TRBJ2-1; 10 positions match TRBD1. V was clipped by 5 bases and J by 0 bases; unmatched bases: 19. The CDR3 consists of 21 residues. Germline assignment: CDR1 PRHDT and CDR2 FYEKMQ (reference sequence). The CDR3, as DNA: TGTGCCAGCAGCACCACTACCGGGACAGGGGACCCGTCACTCTCCTACAATGAGCAGTTCTTC. This sequence encodes CASSTTTGTGDPSLSYNEQFF.

The V and J genes are TRBV30 and TRBJ1-2; a weak D match, TRBD1 (5 bases). Germline V CDR1 and CDR2: GTSNPN, SVGIG (reference sequence). The CDR3 consists of 16 residues. The V end was cut by 0 bases, the J end by 8 bases, with 22 bases between. The CDR3 DNA reads as TGTGCCTGGAGTGTACGGGGTCCGGGGGTCGGGAGGGGCTACACCTTC. Its translation: CAWSVRGPGVGRGYTF.

The chain recombines TRBV11-3 with TRBJ2-3, with 7 bases that match TRBD1. V was pared by 4 bases and J by 4 bases, with 11 bases of the junction left unmatched. The CDR3 length is 16 residues. Germline lookup yields CDR1 SGHNT and CDR2 YENEEA. CDR3 nucleotides: TGTGCCAGCAGCTGGCGATCGACAGGGCCCGCAGATACGCAGTATTTT. Protein: CASSWRSTGPADTQYF.

The CDR3 protein is CASIQGYEQYF. The CDR3, as DNA: TGTGCCAGCATTCAGGGATACGAGCAGTACTTC. The J gene is TRBJ2-7, the V gene TRBV2, with a possible D match to TRBD1 (5 bases). This CDR3 is 11 amino acids long. Germline lookup yields CDR1 SNHLY and CDR2 FYNNEI. V was trimmed by 7 bases and J by 4 bases, leaving 8 bases between them.

The J gene is TRBJ1-4, the V gene TRBV5-1; 7 bases are shared with TRBD1. The CDR3 loop spans 17 amino acids. J was trimmed by 1 base and V by 1 base; bases with no gene match: 7. CDR1 SGHRS and CDR2 YFSETQ come from the germline V gene. This CDR3 reads CASSLYAQGVTNEKLFF. DNA for the CDR3: TGCGCCAGCAGCTTGTACGCCCAGGGGGTAACTAATGAAAAACTGTTTTTT.

The chain has TRBV5-4 and TRBJ2-5, with D possibly TRBD2 on 5 matching bases. This CDR3 comprises 15 residues. Trimming removed 1 base from V and 2 bases from J, with 12 bases in between. Germline V CDR1 and CDR2: SGHNT, YYREEE (reference sequence). In DNA, the CDR3 is TGTGCCAGCAGCTTGTCGGTCCAGCGGCAAGAGACCCAGTACTTC. It is translated as CASSLSVQRQETQYF.

The genes are TRBV2 and TRBJ1-5; 8 nucleotides agree with TRBD1. The CDR3 sequence is 18 residues long. V lost 5 bases and J lost 7; bases outside the gene matches: 19. Germline CDR1 SNHLY, CDR2 FYNNEI. The CDR3 protein is CASSQRGTTGGNGQPQHF. CDR3 DNA: TGTGCCAGCAGTCAAAGGGGGACTACAGGGGGGAATGGACAGCCCCAGCATTTT.

This clone appeared a few times. The V gene is TRBV18, the J gene TRBJ2-3; 7 positions match TRBD2. Trimming removed 3 bases from V and 1 base from J; junction bases left unmatched: 10. CDR1 is KGHSH, CDR2 LQKENI, per germline. The CDR3 is 17 amino acids. DNA for the CDR3: TGTGCCAGCTCACCCAGGCCTCCGGGAGGCGGCACAGATACGCAGTATTTT. Translation: CASSPRPPGGGTDTQYF.

The chain combines TRBV5-5 with TRBJ1-1, with TRBD1 identical over 7 bases. Germline V gene sequence: CDR1 SGHKS, CDR2 YYEKEE (reference sequence). J was trimmed by 10 bases and V by 7 bases; bases with no gene match: 10. There are 12 residues in the CDR3. The CDR3 DNA is TGTGCCAGCGAGGGGGCAGGGTACGGAGCTTTCTTT. This translates into CASEGAGYGAFF.

The chain employs TRBV6-1 and TRBJ2-3; D unclear. This CDR3 has 14 amino acids. The ends were cut back, 3 bases at V and 1 base at J, with 8 bases in the middle. CDR1 is MNHNS and CDR2 is SASEGT in the germline V gene. The CDR3 nucleotides read TGTGCCAGCAGTGAGGCCCCAGGCACAGATACGCAGTATTTT. This sequence encodes CASSEAPGTDTQYF.

This chain connects TRBV29-1 to TRBJ1-2; no reliable D call. This CDR3 has 12 residues. CDR1 is SQVTM and CDR2 is ANQGSEA in the germline V gene. The V and J ends lost 4 bases and 4 bases respectively, with 10 bases between them. DNA for the CDR3: TGCAGCGTTGGAGGTATAACCTATGGCTACACCTTC. This gives the protein CSVGGITYGYTF.

This clone turned up a few times. V and J are TRBV28 and TRBJ2-4, with 7 nucleotides matching TRBD1. V lost 2 bases and J lost 3; bases outside the gene matches: 4. Germline-derived CDR1 and CDR2 are MDHEN and SYDVKM. This CDR3 has 15 amino acids. CDR3 residues: CASSLPRGLKNIQYF. The DNA of the CDR3 is TGTGCCAGCAGTTTACCGAGGGGGCTCAAAAACATTCAGTACTTC.

This rearrangement joins TRBV19 to TRBJ1-5; no clear D gene. The CDR3 totals 12 residues. Looked up from germline, CDR1 is LNHDA and CDR2 is SQIVND (reference sequence). Trimming removed 10 bases from V and 5 bases from J, with 12 bases in between. The CDR3 reads CATDDTYQPQHF. The DNA for the CDR3 is TGTGCCACCGACGACACCTATCAGCCCCAGCATTTT.

This chain connects TRBV5-4 to TRBJ1-1; D is ambiguous. V lost 2 bases and J 7 bases, leaving 12 bases between the germline ends. The CDR3 has 13 residues. The V gene's germline CDR1 is SGHNT and CDR2 YYREEE (reference sequence). CDR3 region: CASSFGGSSEAFF. DNA for the CDR3: TGTGCCAGCAGCTTTGGAGGGTCAAGTGAAGCTTTCTTT.

The chain has TRBV19 and TRBJ1-6, with D hard to call. The V end was cut by 0 bases, the J end by 0 bases, with 27 bases between. The V gene's germline CDR1 is LNHDA and CDR2 SQIVND (reference sequence). This CDR3 spans 23 amino acids. The CDR3 reads CASSIDSHPHFRLTSSYNSPLHF. As DNA, the CDR3 is TGTGCCAGTAGTATAGATTCCCACCCTCACTTCAGACTTACTAGCTCCTATAATTCACCCCTCCACTTT.

The chain carries TRBV3-1 (or the pseudogene TRBV3-2) and TRBJ1-2; no clear D. V was pared by 0 bases and J by 7 bases, with 6 bases between. The CDR3 length is 12 residues. The V gene's germline CDR1 is LGHDT and CDR2 YNNKEL (reference sequence). CDR3 amino acids: CASSQDPGGYTF. The DNA of the CDR3 is TGTGCCAGCAGCCAAGATCCGGGTGGCTACACCTTC.

V gene TRBV30 combines with J gene TRBJ1-1, with D perhaps matching TRBD1 (6 bases). Germline CDR1 and CDR2: GTSNPN and SVGIG (reference sequence). V was clipped by 4 bases and J by 3 bases, with 15 bases between them. This CDR3 comprises 14 residues. In DNA, the CDR3 is TGTGCCTGGACCGCGGGGGGCAGGGACACTGAAGCTTTCTTT. Its protein is CAWTAGGRDTEAFF. Full variable domain (rest looked up from reference TRBV30 and TRBJ1-1): SQTIHQWPATLVQPVGSPLSLECTVEGTSNPNLYWYRQAAGRGLQLLFYSVGIGQISSEVPQNLSASRPQDRQFILSSKKLLLSDSGFYLCAWTAGGRDTEAFFGQGTRLTVV.

The chain couples TRBV7-8 to TRBJ2-1; 10 nucleotides agree with TRBD2. Germline V gene lookup returns CDR1 SGHVS and CDR2 FQNEAQ. Trimming removed 6 bases from V and 2 bases from J; junction bases left unmatched: 4. The CDR3 loop spans 15 amino acids. The CDR3: CASRSSGGPYNEQFF. CDR3 DNA sequence: TGTGCCAGCAGATCTAGCGGGGGTCCCTACAATGAGCAGTTCTTC.

This clone was counted between two and nine times. This rearrangement joins TRBV10-3 to TRBJ1-2; no clear D gene. Between the trimmed V and J ends, which lost 7 bases and 7 bases, there was a span of 7 bases. Germline V gene data show CDR1 as ENHRY and CDR2 as SYGVKD. The CDR3 has 10 amino acids. The CDR3 DNA follows: TGTGCCATCAAGTTCAGTGGCTACACCTTC. It codes for CAIKFSGYTF.

The chain is built from TRBV19 and TRBJ2-5, with 8 bases aligning to TRBD1. The length of the CDR3 is 15 residues. V shed 3 bases and J 5 bases; nucleotides not matched to a gene: 8. Per the germline V gene, CDR1 is LNHDA and CDR2 is SQIVND (reference sequence). CDR3 sequence reads: CASSIRQGLGETQYF. CDR3 DNA sequence: TGTGCCAGTAGTATTCGACAGGGGTTGGGCGAGACCCAGTACTTC.

This clone showed up many times. The J gene is TRBJ2-1, the V gene TRBV27, with D tentatively TRBD2 (6 bases). This CDR3 contains 13 residues. V was shortened by 4 bases and J by 14 bases, with 18 bases between the two germline ends. Germline V gives CDR1 MNHEY, CDR2 SMNVEV (reference sequence). The CDR3 spells CASSSSGLRLEFF. DNA for the CDR3: TGTGCCAGCAGTTCCTCGGGACTTCGGTTGGAGTTCTTC.

The chain couples TRBV13 to TRBJ2-3, with 7 nucleotides matching TRBD2. This CDR3 has 17 residues. Germline assignment: CDR1 PRHDT and CDR2 FYEKMQ (reference sequence). Trimming at V came to 2 bases and at J to 3 bases, leaving 11 bases not matched to a gene. The CDR3 reads CASSLSTGGSGTDTQYF. The DNA for the CDR3 is TGTGCCAGCAGCTTAAGCACGGGGGGTTCAGGTACAGATACGCAGTATTTT.

The chain has TRBV11-2 and TRBJ1-1; 7 bases fit TRBD1. The CDR3 spans 15 residues. Losses at the gene ends were 5 bases for V and 3 bases for J; bases not matched to a gene: 9. CDR1 is SGHAT, CDR2 FQNNGV, per germline. The CDR3 bases are TGTGCCAGCAGCACTTACAGGGGTCTGGACACTGAAGCTTTCTTT. This encodes CASSTYRGLDTEAFF.

The CDR3 bases are TGTGCCAGCAGCTTACGCAGCTATAATTCACCCCTCCACTTT. It specifies CASSLRSYNSPLHF. V is TRBV7-9 and J is TRBJ1-6, with D unclear. V was pared by 2 bases and J by 3 bases, with 5 bases between. This CDR3 is built from 14 residues. Germline V lookup: CDR1 SEHNR, CDR2 FQNEAQ (reference sequence).

CDR3 in DNA: TGCAGCGTCCCGGGACAGGGGTATCATCTTTATGGCTACACCTTC. This codes for CSVPGQGYHLYGYTF. This rearrangement joins TRBV29-1 to TRBJ1-2, with TRBD1 identical over 10 bases. This CDR3 has 15 residues. Germline V gene data show CDR1 as SQVTM and CDR2 as ANQGSEA. With 6 bases clipped from V and 5 bases from J, the junction kept 12 bases outside the gene matches.